These 13 T cell receptor beta chains share one sample of origin, sequenced in a study of follicular helper T cells after annual influenza vaccination. Time point meaning: 2014-2015 season, 7 days after vaccination. Libraries were prepared by immunoSEQ multiplex PCR; TCRdb keeps only in-frame clonotypes and omits some of them. The table has some 9,900 clones, around four fifths seen once. Sequencing was performed on CXCR5- memory CD4+ T cells sorted from blood, taken 7 days after influenza vaccination. The receptor source for this set is an adult who received the influenza vaccine.

The V and J genes are TRBV7-8 and TRBJ2-2, with 9 positions matching TRBD2. The germline CDR1 and CDR2 sequences are SGHVS and FQNEAQ. The CDR3 is 19 residues long. Trimming cost V 3 bases and J 1 base; bases outside gene matches: 12. CDR3 amino acids: CASSFWASGAAGNTGELFF. CDR3 nucleotides: TGTGCCAGCAGCTTTTGGGCTAGCGGGGCGGCGGGGAACACCGGGGAGCTGTTTTTT.

The chain recombines TRBV7-9 with TRBJ1-2; 8 positions match TRBD1. This CDR3 is 16 amino acids long. In germline, CDR1 is SEHNR, CDR2 FQNEAQ (reference sequence). The V gene end was trimmed by 10 bases and the J gene end by 8 bases; junction bases not matched to a gene: 21. CDR3 residues: CATPRSQGADLGGYTF. DNA for the CDR3: TGTGCCACCCCACGGTCGCAGGGGGCTGATCTTGGAGGCTACACCTTC.

Here the CDR3 reads CASSPRGGEGYTF. The DNA for the CDR3 is TGTGCCAGCAGCCCGCGCGGGGGGGAAGGCTACACCTTC. V gene TRBV4-2 combines with J gene TRBJ1-2; the D gene is possibly TRBD1 (5 bases). The V end was cut by 4 bases, the J end by 8 bases, with 14 bases between. The CDR3 is 13 residues long. Germline V gene data show CDR1 as LGHNA and CDR2 as YNFKEQ.

This clone was picked up a small number of times. The CDR3 protein is CASGREVSYEQYF. CDR3 sequence (DNA): TGTGCCAGCGGGCGGGAGGTTAGCTACGAGCAGTACTTC. V gene TRBV11-2 combines with J gene TRBJ2-7, with TRBD2 matching 8 bases. In germline, CDR1 is SGHAT, CDR2 FQNNGV. With 8 bases clipped from V and 3 bases from J, the junction kept 6 bases outside the gene matches. The CDR3 has 13 residues.

This clone was found once. V usage is TRBV9 and J usage is TRBJ2-3, with 9 positions matching TRBD2. V was clipped by 0 bases and J by 5 bases; unmatched bases: 4. The germline CDR1 and CDR2 sequences are SGDLS and YYNGEE. The CDR3 has 15 residues. The CDR3 loop is CASSVDLAGEDTQYF. As DNA, the CDR3 is TGTGCCAGCAGCGTAGACTTAGCGGGGGAAGATACGCAGTATTTT.

The chain links TRBV9 to TRBJ1-5; TRBD1 is a possible D gene (6 bases). Germline assignment: CDR1 SGDLS and CDR2 YYNGEE. V shed 0 bases and J shed 2 bases, with 18 bases lying between them. The CDR3 spans 18 residues. In nucleotides, the CDR3 is TGTGCCAGCAGCGTAGGGGGGGCCCCCCGCCTTGGCAATCAGCCCCAGCATTTT. This encodes CASSVGGAPRLGNQPQHF.

DNA of the CDR3: TGTGCCAGCAGTCCCTCCCCGGGACAGGGGGCCTACGAGCAGTACTTC. Amino acids: CASSPSPGQGAYEQYF. The chain recombines TRBV28 with TRBJ2-7; TRBD1 matches 11 bases. Looked up from germline, CDR1 is MDHEN and CDR2 is SYDVKM. This CDR3 is built from 16 residues. V lost 5 bases and J lost 2; bases outside the gene matches: 8.

The CDR3 protein is CASSRGQNNEQFF. For the CDR3, the DNA is TGTGCCAGCAGTAGGGGACAGAACAATGAGCAGTTCTTC. V usage is TRBV6-6 and J usage is TRBJ2-1; 7 bases are a match to TRBD1. The CDR3 sequence is 13 residues long. V shed 5 bases, J shed 5 bases, and the junction held 3 bases outside the gene matches. CDR1 is MNHNY and CDR2 is SVGAGI in the germline V gene (reference sequence).

This clone came up once. This sequence joins TRBV9 and TRBJ2-2; 13 bases are a match to TRBD2. CDR1 and CDR2 from the germline V gene are SGDLS and YYNGEE. V lost 4 bases, J lost 1 base, and 10 bases stayed unmatched. This CDR3 has 19 residues. CDR3 sequence: CASSLTWTSGRGNTGELFF. CDR3 nucleotide sequence: TGTGCCAGCAGCCTTACCTGGACTAGCGGGAGAGGGAACACCGGGGAGCTGTTTTTT.

This chain joins TRBV6-5 and TRBJ1-1, with D tentatively TRBD1 (5 bases). Germline V CDR1 and CDR2: MNHEY, SVGAGI. There are 13 residues in the CDR3. Trimming took 6 bases from V and 1 from J, leaving 9 bases between them. In DNA, the CDR3 is TGTGCCAGCAGGGGGAGGGGGAACACTGAAGCTTTCTTT. It is translated as CASRGRGNTEAFF.

This sequence joins TRBV6-1 and TRBJ1-5, with D perhaps TRBD1 (5 bases). This CDR3 comprises 17 residues. The V end was cut by 4 bases, the J end by 0 bases, with 16 bases between. The germline V gene has CDR1 MNHNS and CDR2 SASEGT. The CDR3 region has the DNA TGTGCCAGCAGTGGATCCGGGACTGCCTATAGCAATCAGCCCCAGCATTTT. As protein: CASSGSGTAYSNQPQHF.

This chain uses TRBV5-5 with TRBJ1-5; 10 nucleotides match TRBD1. Germline CDR1 SGHKS, CDR2 YYEKEE (reference sequence). V shed 1 base and J 6 bases; nucleotides not matched to a gene: 10. This CDR3 comprises 17 residues. CDR3 nucleotide sequence: TGTGCCAGCAGCTTGTCGGGGACAGGGGCGTCTGGTCAGCCCCAGCATTTT. As protein: CASSLSGTGASGQPQHF.

The rearrangement joins TRBV4-1 to TRBJ2-7; TRBD1 agrees at 8 bases. CDR3 length equals 15 residues. Germline-derived CDR1 and CDR2 are MGHRA and YSYEKL. Unmatched junction bases numbered 5, after V lost 1 base and J lost 3 bases. The CDR3 protein is CASSQGQGTFYEQYF. In DNA form, the CDR3 reads TGCGCCAGCAGCCAAGGACAGGGGACTTTCTACGAGCAGTACTTC.